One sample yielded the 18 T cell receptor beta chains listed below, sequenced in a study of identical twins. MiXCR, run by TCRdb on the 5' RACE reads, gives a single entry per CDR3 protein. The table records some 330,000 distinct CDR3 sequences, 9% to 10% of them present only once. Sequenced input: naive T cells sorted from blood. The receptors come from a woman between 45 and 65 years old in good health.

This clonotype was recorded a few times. In DNA, the CDR3 is TGCGCCAGCAGCTTCGGTCCTAGGGACAGGGCTCCCGCTGAAGCTTTCTTT. It codes for CASSFGPRDRAPAEAFF. The chain uses TRBV5-1 and TRBJ1-1; 9 bases are a match to TRBD1. Germline trimming cut 2 bases from V and 6 bases from J; bases unmatched to any gene: 14. This CDR3 is built from 17 residues. Germline CDR1 and CDR2: SGHRS and YFSETQ.

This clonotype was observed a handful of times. The CDR3: CASRLTPTGELFF. DNA of the CDR3: TGTGCCAGCCGACTTACACCCACCGGGGAGCTGTTTTTT. The V gene is TRBV11-3, the J gene TRBJ2-2; no definite D call. Trimming removed 8 bases at V and 4 bases at J, with 11 bases between. CDR3 length: 13 amino acids. Per germline, CDR1 SGHNT and CDR2 YENEEA.

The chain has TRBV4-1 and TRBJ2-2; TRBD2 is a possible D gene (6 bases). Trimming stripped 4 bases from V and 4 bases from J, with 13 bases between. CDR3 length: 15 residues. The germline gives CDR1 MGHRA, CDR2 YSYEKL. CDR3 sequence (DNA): TGCGCCAGCAGCCCCCGGGACTTCCCCACCGGGGAGCTGTTTTTT. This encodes CASSPRDFPTGELFF.

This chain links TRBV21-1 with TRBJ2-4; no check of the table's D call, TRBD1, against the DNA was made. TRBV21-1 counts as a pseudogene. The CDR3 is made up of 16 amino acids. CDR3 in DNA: TGTGCCAGCAGCGTCAAACAGGGACAGGGGGAAAACATTCAGTACTTC. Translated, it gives CASSVKQGQGENIQYF.

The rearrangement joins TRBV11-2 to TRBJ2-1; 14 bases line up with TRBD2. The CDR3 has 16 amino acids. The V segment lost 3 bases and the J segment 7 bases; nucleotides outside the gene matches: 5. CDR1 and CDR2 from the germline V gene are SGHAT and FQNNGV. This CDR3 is CASSFRLAGGRNEQFF. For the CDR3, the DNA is TGTGCCAGCAGCTTTAGACTAGCGGGAGGGCGGAATGAGCAGTTCTTC.

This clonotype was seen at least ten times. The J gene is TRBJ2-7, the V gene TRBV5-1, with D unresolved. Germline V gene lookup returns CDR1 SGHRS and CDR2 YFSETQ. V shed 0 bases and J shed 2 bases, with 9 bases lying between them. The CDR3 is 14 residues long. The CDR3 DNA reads TGCGCCAGCAGCTTGGATGCAGGTACCTACGAGCAGTACGTC. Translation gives CASSLDAGTYEQYV.

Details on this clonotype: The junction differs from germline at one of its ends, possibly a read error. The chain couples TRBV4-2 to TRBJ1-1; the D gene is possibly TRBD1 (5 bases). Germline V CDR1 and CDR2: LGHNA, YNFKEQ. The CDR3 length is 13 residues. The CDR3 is CDSSQDPGAEAFF. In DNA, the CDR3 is TGTGACAGCAGCCAAGACCCGGGGGCTGAAGCTTTCTTT.

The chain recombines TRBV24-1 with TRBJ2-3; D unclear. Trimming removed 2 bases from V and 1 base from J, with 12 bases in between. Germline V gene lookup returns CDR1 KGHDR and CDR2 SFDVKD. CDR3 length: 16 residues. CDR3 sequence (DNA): TGTGCCACCAGTGATTATGGGCTAGATGGCACAGATACGCAGTATTTT. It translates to CATSDYGLDGTDTQYF.

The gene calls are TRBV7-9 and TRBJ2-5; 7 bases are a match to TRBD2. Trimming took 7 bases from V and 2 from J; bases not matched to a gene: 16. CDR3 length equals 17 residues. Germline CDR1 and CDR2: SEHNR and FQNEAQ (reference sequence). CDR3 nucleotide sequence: TGTGCCAGCACCCCCCAAGGGTGGGCTAGCGGACAAGAGACCCAGTACTTC. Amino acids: CASTPQGWASGQETQYF.

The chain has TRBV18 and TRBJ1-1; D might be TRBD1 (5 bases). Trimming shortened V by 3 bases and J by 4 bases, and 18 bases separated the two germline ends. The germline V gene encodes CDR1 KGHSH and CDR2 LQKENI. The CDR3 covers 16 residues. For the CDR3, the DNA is TGTGCCAGCTCACCCCAGGGCCCTATCCCTAGCACTGAAGCTTTCTTT. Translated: CASSPQGPIPSTEAFF. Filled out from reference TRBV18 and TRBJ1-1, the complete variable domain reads NAGVMQNPRHLVRRRGQEARLRCSPMKGHSHVYWYRQLPEEGLKFMVYLQKENIIDESGMPKERFSAEFPKEGPSILRIQQVVRGDSAAYFCASSPQGPIPSTEAFFGQGTRLTVV.

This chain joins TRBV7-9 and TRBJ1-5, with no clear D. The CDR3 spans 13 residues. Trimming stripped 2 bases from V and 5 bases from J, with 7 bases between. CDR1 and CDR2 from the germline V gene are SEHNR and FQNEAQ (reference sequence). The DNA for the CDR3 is TGTGCCAGCAGCTTAAGCGCGTATCAGCCCCAGCATTTT. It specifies CASSLSAYQPQHF.

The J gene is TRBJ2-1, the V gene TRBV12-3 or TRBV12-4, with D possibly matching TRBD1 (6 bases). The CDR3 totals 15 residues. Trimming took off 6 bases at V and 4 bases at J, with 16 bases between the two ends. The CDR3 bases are TGTGCCAGCAGGAGGGACAATTACGTGTACAATGAGCAGTTCTTC. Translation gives CASRRDNYVYNEQFF.

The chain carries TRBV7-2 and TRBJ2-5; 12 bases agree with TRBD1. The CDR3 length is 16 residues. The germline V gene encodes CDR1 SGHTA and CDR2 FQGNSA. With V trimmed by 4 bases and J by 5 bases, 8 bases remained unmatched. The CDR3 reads CASSSGQGAVWETQYF. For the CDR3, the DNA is TGTGCCAGCAGCTCGGGACAGGGGGCGGTATGGGAGACCCAGTACTTC.

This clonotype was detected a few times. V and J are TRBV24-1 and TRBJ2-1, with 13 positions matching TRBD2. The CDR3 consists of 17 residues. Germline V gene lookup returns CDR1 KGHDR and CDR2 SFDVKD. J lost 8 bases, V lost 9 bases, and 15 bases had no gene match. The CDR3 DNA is TGTGCCACCCAGGGGGGGCAGGGACTAGCGGGAACGGATGAGCAGTTCTTC. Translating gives CATQGGQGLAGTDEQFF.

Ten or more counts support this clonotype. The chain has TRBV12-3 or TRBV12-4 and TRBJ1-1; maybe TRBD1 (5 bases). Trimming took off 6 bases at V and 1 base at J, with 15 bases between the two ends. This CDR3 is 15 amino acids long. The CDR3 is CASSLIIQGNTEAFF. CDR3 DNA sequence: TGTGCCAGCAGCCTTATCATCCAGGGGAACACTGAAGCTTTCTTT.

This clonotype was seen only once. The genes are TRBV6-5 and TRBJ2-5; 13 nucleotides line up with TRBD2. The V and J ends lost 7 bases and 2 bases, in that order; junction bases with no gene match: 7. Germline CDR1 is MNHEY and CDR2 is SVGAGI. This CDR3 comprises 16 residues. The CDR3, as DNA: TGTGCCAGCACCAGGACTAGCGGGAGATTACAAGAGACCCAGTACTTC. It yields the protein CASTRTSGRLQETQYF.

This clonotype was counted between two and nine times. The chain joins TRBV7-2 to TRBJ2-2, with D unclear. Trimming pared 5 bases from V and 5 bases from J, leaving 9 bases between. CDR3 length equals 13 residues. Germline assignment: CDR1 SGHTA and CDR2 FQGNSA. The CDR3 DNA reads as TGTGCCAGCAGCCGATCGTTTACCGGGGAGCTGTTTTTT. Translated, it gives CASSRSFTGELFF.

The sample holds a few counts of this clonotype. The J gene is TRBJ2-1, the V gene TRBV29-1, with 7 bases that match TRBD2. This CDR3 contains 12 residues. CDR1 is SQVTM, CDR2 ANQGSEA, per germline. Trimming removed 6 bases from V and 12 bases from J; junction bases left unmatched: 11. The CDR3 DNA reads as TGCAGCGTCCCCCTCGGGACGGGAGGGCAGTTCTTC. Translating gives CSVPLGTGGQFF.